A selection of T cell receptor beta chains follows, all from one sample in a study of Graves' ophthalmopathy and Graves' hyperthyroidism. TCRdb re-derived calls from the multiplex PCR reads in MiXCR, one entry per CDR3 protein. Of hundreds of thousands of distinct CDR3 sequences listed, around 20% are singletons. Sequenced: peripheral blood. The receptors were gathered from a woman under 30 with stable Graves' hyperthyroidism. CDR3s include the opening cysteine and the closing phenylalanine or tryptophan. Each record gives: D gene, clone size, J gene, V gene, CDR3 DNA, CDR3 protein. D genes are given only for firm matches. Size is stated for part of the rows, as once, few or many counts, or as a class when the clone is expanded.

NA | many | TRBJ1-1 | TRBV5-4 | TGTGCCAGCAGCTTGATGTGGGGAAGAGCTGAAGCTTTCTTT | CASSLMWGRAEAFF
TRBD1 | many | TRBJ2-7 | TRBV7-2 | TGTGCCAGCAGCACGAGGGACAGGGCCTACGAGCAGTACTTC | CASSTRDRAYEQYF
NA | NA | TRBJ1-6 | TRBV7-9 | TGTGCCAGCAGCTCGACCGGCCCGACCTATAATTCACCCCTCCACTTT | CASSSTGPTYNSPLHF
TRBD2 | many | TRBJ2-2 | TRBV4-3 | TGCGCCAGCAGCCAACGGGGACTAGCGGGAAGTACCGGGGAGCTGTTTTTT | CASSQRGLAGSTGELFF
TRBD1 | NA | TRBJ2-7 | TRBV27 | TGTGCCAGCAGTCTATTCCGGACAGGTGATTACGAGCAGTACTTC | CASSLFRTGDYEQYF
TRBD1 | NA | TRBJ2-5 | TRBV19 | TGTGCCAGTACCGGGGGGACAGGGGGAGAGACCCAGTACTTC | CASTGGTGGETQYF
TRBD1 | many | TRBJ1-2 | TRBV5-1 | TGCGCCAGCAGCAGGGGGACAGGGACGGGCCCCTTTCCGGAGGAGGGCTACACCTTC | CASSRGTGTGPFPEEGYTF
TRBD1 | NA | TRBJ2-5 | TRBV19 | TGTGCCAGTAGTACTGACAGGGAAGTGACCCAGTACTTC | CASSTDREVTQYF
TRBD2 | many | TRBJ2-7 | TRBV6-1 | TGTGCCAGCCCTAGACTAGCGGGAAGCTACTACGAGCAGTACTTC | CASPRLAGSYYEQYF
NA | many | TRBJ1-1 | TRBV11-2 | TGTGCCAGCAGCCAGGACATACAAGCTTTCTTT | CASSQDIQAFF
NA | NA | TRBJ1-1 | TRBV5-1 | TGCGCCAGCAGCTTGGGGTCCGGGTCCGAAGCTTTCTTT | CASSLGSGSEAFF
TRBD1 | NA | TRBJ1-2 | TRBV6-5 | TGTGCCAGCAGTTCCCCGGGACAGGGGACTGGCTACACCTTC | CASSSPGQGTGYTF
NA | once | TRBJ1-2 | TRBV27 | TGTGCCAGCATGGGGGTAGGTGACTATGGCTACACCTTC | CASMGVGDYGYTF
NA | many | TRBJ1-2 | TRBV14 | TGTGCCAGCAGCCAAGGGCAGGGTGCTAACTATGGCTACACCTTC | CASSQGQGANYGYTF
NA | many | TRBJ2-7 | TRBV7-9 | TGTGCCAGCAGCCCTCCGGGACCCTACGAGCAGTACTTC | CASSPPGPYEQYF
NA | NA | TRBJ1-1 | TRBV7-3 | TGTGCCAGCAGCTTAACAGGTCCGGGCATGAACACTGAAGCTTTCTTT | CASSLTGPGMNTEAFF
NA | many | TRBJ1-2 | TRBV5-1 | TGCGCCAGCAGCTCGCAGGGATCTAACTATGGCTACACCTTC | CASSSQGSNYGYTF
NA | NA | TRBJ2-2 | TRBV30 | TGTGCCTGGAGGGCGTTGAGGGCGGACACCGGGGAGCTGTTTTTT | CAWRALRADTGELFF
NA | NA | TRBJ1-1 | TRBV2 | TGTGCCAGCAGAAGCTGGGGCACTGAAGCTTTCTTT | CASRSWGTEAFF
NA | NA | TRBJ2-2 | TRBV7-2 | TGTGCCAGCAGCCCGGGGCAGGGGTTGACCGGGGAGCTGTTTTTT | CASSPGQGLTGELFF
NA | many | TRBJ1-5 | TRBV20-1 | TGCAGTGCTAGAGCGGGGTTCAGCAATCAGCCCCAGCATTTT | CSARAGFSNQPQHF
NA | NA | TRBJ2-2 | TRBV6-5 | TGTGCCAGCAGTTACGAGTTTGTAGCTTGGAACACCGGGGAGCTGTTTTTT | CASSYEFVAWNTGELFF
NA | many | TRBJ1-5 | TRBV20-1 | TGCAGTGCTAGAGATACAGTGGAAAGTCAGCCCCAGCATTTT | CSARDTVESQPQHF
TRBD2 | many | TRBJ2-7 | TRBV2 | TGTGCCAGCAGGGATCTGGGAGCGGACCGGGAGGGGGAGCAGTACTTC | CASRDLGADREGEQYF
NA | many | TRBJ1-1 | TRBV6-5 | TGTGCCAGCAGTTCTCAGGGGCTCGACACTGAAGCTTTCTTT | CASSSQGLDTEAFF
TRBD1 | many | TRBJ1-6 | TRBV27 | TGTGCCAGCAGAAACCAGGGGGCGAATTCACCCCTCCACTTT | CASRNQGANSPLHF
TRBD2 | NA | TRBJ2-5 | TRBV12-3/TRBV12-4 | TGTGCCAGCAGTTTAACCGCAGGAGATTTAGCGGGGAGGCGGACCCAGTACTTC | CASSLTAGDLAGRRTQYF
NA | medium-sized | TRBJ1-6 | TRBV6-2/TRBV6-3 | TGTGCCAGCAGTCCCGCCGCATCACCCCTCCACTTT | CASSPAASPLHF
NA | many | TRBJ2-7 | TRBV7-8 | TGTGCCAGCAGCTTAACCCCGGACCATTCAGGCGAGCAGTACTTC | CASSLTPDHSGEQYF
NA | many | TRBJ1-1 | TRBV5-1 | TGCGCCAGCAGCTTGGTGCAGGGGAGGGGAGTGAACACTGAAGCTTTCTTT | CASSLVQGRGVNTEAFF
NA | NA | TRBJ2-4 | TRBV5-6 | TGTGCCAGCAGCTTATTGTCGGTTCAGTACTTC | CASSLLSVQYF
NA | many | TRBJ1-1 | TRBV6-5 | TGTGCCAGCAGTTACTCGCAGGGTTACACTGAAGCTTTCTTT | CASSYSQGYTEAFF
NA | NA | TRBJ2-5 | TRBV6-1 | TGTGCCAGCGGGTTCGAGACCCAGTACTTC | CASGFETQYF
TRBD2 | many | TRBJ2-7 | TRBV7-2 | TGTGCCAGCAGCTTAGTTAGCGGGGGGTACGAGCAGTACTTC | CASSLVSGGYEQYF
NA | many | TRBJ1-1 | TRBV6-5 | TGTGCCAGCAGTTACGGGACGGGTCCTGAAGCTTTCTTT | CASSYGTGPEAFF
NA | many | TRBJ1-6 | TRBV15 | TGTGCCACCAGCAGTCCCCCCTCACCCCTCCACTTT | CATSSPPSPLHF
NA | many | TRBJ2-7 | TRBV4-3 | TGCGCCAGCAGCCAAGGTCGGGACGGTACCTACGAGCAGTACTTC | CASSQGRDGTYEQYF
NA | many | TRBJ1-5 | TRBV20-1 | TGCAGTGCTTCCCGCCGGGGTAGGGGCAATCAGCCCCAGCATTTT | CSASRRGRGNQPQHF
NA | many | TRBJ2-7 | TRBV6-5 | TGTGCCAGCAGTTACCTCGGGCTCGGTGGGGAGCAGTACTTC | CASSYLGLGGEQYF
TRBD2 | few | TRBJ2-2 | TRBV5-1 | TGCGCCAGCAGCTCCGGGACTAGCTTCGGGGAGCTGTTTTTT | CASSSGTSFGELFF
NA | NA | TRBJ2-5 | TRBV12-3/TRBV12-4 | TGTGCCAGCAATCACGGACAGATACAAGAGACCCAGTACTTC | CASNHGQIQETQYF
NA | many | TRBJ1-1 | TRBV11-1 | TGTGCCAGCAGCTCGGCGTGGAAGGGCCGAGGCACTGAAGCTTTCTTT | CASSSAWKGRGTEAFF
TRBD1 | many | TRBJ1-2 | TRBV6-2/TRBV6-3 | TGTGCCAGCAGTTACGCGGACAGGGTGGCCGGCTACACCTTC | CASSYADRVAGYTF
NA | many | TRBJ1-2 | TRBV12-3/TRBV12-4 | TGTGCCAGCAGTTTCGGACCTACCTATGGCTACACCTTC | CASSFGPTYGYTF
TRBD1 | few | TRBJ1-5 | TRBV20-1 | TGCAGTGCTACCACAGGGGATTCATATCAGCCCCAGCATTTT | CSATTGDSYQPQHF
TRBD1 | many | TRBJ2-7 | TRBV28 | TGTGCCAGCAGCTGGGACAGAAACTACGAGCAGTACTTC | CASSWDRNYEQYF
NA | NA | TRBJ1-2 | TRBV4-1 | TGCGCCAGCAGCCAAGAGGGTGGGGGACATCCTTCCGGCTGCACCTTC | CASSQEGGGHPSGCTF
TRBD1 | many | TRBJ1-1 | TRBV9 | TGTGCCAGCAGCGCCCGGGACAGGGGAACATTCCCTGAAGCTTTCTTT | CASSARDRGTFPEAFF
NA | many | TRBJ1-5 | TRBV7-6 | TGTGCCAGCAGCTCTTCAAGGGACTTTCGTCAGCCCCAGCATTTT | CASSSSRDFRQPQHF
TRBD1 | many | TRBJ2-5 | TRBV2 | TGTGCCAGCAGCTCCGGGACAGGGGAAGAGACCCAGTACTTC | CASSSGTGEETQYF
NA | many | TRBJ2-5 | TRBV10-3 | TGTGCCATCAGTGAGTCGACCCGGGAAGAGACCCAGTACTTC | CAISESTREETQYF
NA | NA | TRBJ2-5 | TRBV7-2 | TGTGCCAGCAGCTTAGGCTCACCAGAGACCCAGTACTTC | CASSLGSPETQYF
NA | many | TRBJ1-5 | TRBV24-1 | TGTGCCACCAGTGATTTCGGTCAGCCCCAGCATTTT | CATSDFGQPQHF
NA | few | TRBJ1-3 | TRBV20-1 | TGCAGTGTTAGGGATGTAGGGGATGGAAACACCATATATTTT | CSVRDVGDGNTIYF
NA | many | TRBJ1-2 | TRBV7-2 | TGTGCCAGCAGCTTAGGTCTGGGGTTCCCGGGGGGCTACACCTTC | CASSLGLGFPGGYTF
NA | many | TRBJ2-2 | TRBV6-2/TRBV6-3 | TGTGCCAGCAACTACGCTGGGGAGCTGTTTTTT | CASNYAGELFF
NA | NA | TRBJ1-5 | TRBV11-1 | TGTGCCAGCAGCTTGGACAGACATAGCAATCAGCCCCAGCATTTT | CASSLDRHSNQPQHF
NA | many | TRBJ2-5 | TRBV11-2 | TGTGCCAGCAGCTTAGACACCCAGGGAAGTTGGACCCAGTACTTC | CASSLDTQGSWTQYF